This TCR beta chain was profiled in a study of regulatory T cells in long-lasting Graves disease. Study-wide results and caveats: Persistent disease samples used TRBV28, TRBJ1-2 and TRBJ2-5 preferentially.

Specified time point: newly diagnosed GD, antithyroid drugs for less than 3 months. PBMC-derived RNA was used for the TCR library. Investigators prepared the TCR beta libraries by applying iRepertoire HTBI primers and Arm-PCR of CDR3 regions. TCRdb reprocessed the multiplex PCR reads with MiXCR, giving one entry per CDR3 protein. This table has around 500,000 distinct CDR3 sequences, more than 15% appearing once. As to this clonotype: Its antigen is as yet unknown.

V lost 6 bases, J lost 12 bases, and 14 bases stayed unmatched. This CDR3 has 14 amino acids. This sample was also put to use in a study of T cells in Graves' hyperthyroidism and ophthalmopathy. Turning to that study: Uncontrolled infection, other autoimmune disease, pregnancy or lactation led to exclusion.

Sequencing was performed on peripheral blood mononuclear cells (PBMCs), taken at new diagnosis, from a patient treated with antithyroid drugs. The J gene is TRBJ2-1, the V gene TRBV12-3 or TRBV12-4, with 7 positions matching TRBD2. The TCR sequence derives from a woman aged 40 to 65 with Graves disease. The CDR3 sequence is CASSRFSGVPRQFF. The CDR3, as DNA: TGTGCCAGCAGCCGATTCAGCGGGGTGCCCAGGCAGTTCTTC.